This note documents a single T cell receptor beta chain sequence. Its cognate antigen is unknown. These data are taken from a study of cytomegalovirus exposure and HLA in healthy donors. The study, taken as a whole, reports: A likely sequencing artifact accounted for one observed cluster of highly shared sequence variants. TCR beta sequences reportedly predicted most subjects' HLA-A and HLA-B alleles accurately.

PCR primers comprised 60 Vbeta and 13 Jbeta primers. Measured with immunoSEQ multiplex PCR; TCRdb has only the in-frame clones, and not every one. The data show some 42,000 clones, and the top ten clones hold 1% to 1.5%. V dropped 4 bases and J dropped 8; count of bases not matched to a gene: 10. Germline values: CDR1 SGHRS, CDR2 YFSETQ. CDR3 length: 14 residues. The specimen was PBMCs. The rearrangement uses TRBV5-1 and TRBJ1-2; 8 nucleotides match TRBD1. The origin of this receptor is a man in his thirties or forties in good health and CMV-seronegative. As DNA, the CDR3 is TGCGCCAGCAGCCTATGGACAGGGATGGAGGGCTACACCTTC. This translates into CASSLWTGMEGYTF.